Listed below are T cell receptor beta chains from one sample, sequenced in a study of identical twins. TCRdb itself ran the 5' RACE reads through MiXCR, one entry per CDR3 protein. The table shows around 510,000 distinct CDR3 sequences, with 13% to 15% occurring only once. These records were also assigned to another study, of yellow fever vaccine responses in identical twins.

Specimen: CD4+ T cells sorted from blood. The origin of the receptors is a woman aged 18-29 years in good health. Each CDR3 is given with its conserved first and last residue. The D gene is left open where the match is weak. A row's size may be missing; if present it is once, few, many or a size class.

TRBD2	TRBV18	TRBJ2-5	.	TGTGCCAGCTCACCGAATGCAGGACTAGCGGGCGAGACCCAGTACTTC	CASSPNAGLAGETQYF
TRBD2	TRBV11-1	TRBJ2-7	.	TGTGCCAGCAGCTTCACACTGACCGGGACTAGCGGGAGGGCCTACGAGCAGTACTTC	CASSFTLTGTSGRAYEQYF
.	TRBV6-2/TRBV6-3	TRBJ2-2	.	TGTGCCAGCAGTTACTCGGTTACAGTCTGGGACACCGGGGAGCTGTTTTTT	CASSYSVTVWDTGELFF
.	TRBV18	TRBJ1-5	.	TGTGCCAGCTCACCATCATCGGGGAGCAATCAGCCCCAGCATTTT	CASSPSSGSNQPQHF
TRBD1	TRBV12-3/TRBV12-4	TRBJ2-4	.	TGTGCCAGCAGTTTACGGTACCAGGGGGCTAAAAACATTCAGTACTTC	CASSLRYQGAKNIQYF
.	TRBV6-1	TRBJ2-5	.	TGTGCCAGACTGAAGACAGCTTGTTTCGTGTCGTACCAAGAGACCCAGTACTTC	CARLKTACFVSYQETQYF
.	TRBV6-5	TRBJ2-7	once	TGTGCCAGCAGTTACCGGGACTTTGGAGGGGGGCGCCCCTACGAGCAGTACTTC	CASSYRDFGGGRPYEQYF
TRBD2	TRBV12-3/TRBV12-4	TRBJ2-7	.	TGTGCCAGCAGTTTTTCCGGGACTAGCGGGAGATCCTACGAGCAGTACTTC	CASSFSGTSGRSYEQYF
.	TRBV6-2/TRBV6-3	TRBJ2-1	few	TGTGCCAGCAGTTACTCTTTCGATGAGCAGTTCTTC	CASSYSFDEQFF
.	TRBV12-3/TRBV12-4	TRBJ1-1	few	TGTGCCAGCAGTTTATCCGGGACGAACACTGAAGCTTTCTTT	CASSLSGTNTEAFF
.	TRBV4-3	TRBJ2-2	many	TGCGCCAGCAGCCAAGATGACTGGTCAGGGGCCACCGGGGAGCTGTTTTTT	CASSQDDWSGATGELFF
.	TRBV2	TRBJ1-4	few	TGTGCCAGCAGTGAAGGGAAGGGTTTTTCAACTAATGAAAAACTGTTTTTT	CASSEGKGFSTNEKLFF
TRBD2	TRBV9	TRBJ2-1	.	TGTGCCAGCAGCGTAGGTCTAGCGGGGGGAGTGTACAATGAGCAGTTCTTC	CASSVGLAGGVYNEQFF
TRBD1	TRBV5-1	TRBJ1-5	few	TGCGCCAGCAGCTTGACCACAGGGGGAAGTCAGCCCCAGCATTTT	CASSLTTGGSQPQHF
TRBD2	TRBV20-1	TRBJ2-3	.	TGCAGTGCGAGTCTCCGGGAGGGCACAGATACGCAGTATTTT	CSASLREGTDTQYF
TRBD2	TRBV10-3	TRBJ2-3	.	TGTGCCATCAGTGAGCCTCCTGACAGCGGGGTCGAAGATACGCAGTATTTT	CAISEPPDSGVEDTQYF
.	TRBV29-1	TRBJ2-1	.	TGCAGCGTCGAGAGATTCTCCTACAATGAGCAGTTCTTC	CSVERFSYNEQFF
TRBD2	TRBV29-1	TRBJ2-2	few	TGCAGCGTTGTTCGGGGGGACACCGGGGAGCTGTTTTTT	CSVVRGDTGELFF
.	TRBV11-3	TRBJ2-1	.	TGTGCCAGCAGCCGCAGTGGGCCATCCTACAATGAGCAGTTCTTC	CASSRSGPSYNEQFF
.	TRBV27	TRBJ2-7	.	TGTGCCAGCCTAGACAGAAACTACGAGCAGTACTTC	CASLDRNYEQYF
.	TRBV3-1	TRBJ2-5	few	TGTGCCAGCAGCCAAGGTCGAAGCGGTGGCCGAGAGACCCAGTACTTC	CASSQGRSGGRETQYF
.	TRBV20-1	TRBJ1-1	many	TGCAGTGAAAAAAGGGGGGGTGAAGCTTTCTTT	CSEKRGGEAFF
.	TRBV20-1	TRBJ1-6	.	TGCAGTGCCCTCGGTCGGGACCTTCATAATTCACCCCTCCACTTT	CSALGRDLHNSPLHF
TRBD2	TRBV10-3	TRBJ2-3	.	TGTGCCATTCGGGGCAAGGAGGCTAGCGGGAGCAGCACAGATACGCAGTATTTT	CAIRGKEASGSSTDTQYF
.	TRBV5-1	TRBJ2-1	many	TGCGCCAGCAGCCTAAACAGGGACGAAGGCAATGAGCAGTTCTTC	CASSLNRDEGNEQFF
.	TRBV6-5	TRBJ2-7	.	TGTGCCAGCAGTTACCGTTCAGGGCCTGACTACGAGCAGTACTTC	CASSYRSGPDYEQYF
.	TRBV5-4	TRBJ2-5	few	TGTGCCAGCAGCTCAGAGGCTCAGGGGAGAGGAGAGACCCAGTACTTC	CASSSEAQGRGETQYF
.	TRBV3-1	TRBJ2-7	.	TGTGCCAGCAGCCGACCGGACGGATCCTACGAGCAGTACTTC	CASSRPDGSYEQYF
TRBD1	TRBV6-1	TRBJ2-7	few	TGTGCCAGCACCGACAGGGGGGTTTTGGTTTTGGTCTACGAGCAGTACTTC	CASTDRGVLVLVYEQYF
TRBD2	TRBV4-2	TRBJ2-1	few	TGTGCCAGCAGCCTGGGGACTAGCGGGAGAATACACAATGAGCAGTTCTTC	CASSLGTSGRIHNEQFF
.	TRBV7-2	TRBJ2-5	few	TGTGCCAGCAGCTTATTGGGGGGCCTACCGACTCAAGAGACCCAGTACTTC	CASSLLGGLPTQETQYF
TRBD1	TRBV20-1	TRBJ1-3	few	TGCAGTGCTAGAGACGACAGGGTCGGAAACACCATATATTTT	CSARDDRVGNTIYF
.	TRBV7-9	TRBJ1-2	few	TGTGCCAGCACCTCGGTCTATGGCTACACCTTC	CASTSVYGYTF
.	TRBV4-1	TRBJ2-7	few	TGCGCCAGCAGCCAAGAGGATTGGCAGTACTTC	CASSQEDWQYF
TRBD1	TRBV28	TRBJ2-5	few	TGTGCCAGCAGCCCTCACCCCGGGACAGGGTTCGTGACCCAGTACTTC	CASSPHPGTGFVTQYF
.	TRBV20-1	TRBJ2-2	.	TGCAGTGCTAGGGACATCAAACCCGAACGAGGGAACACCGGGGAGCTGTTTTTT	CSARDIKPERGNTGELFF
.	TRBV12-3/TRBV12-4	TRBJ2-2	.	TGTGCCAGCAGTTTAGGGGGCGCGGACGGGGAGCTGTTTTTT	CASSLGGADGELFF
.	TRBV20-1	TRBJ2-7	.	TGCAGTGCTAGTGGGGGGCTAACCTACGAGCAGTACTTC	CSASGGLTYEQYF
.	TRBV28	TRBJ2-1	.	TGTGCCAGCAGTTTCAGGCGGGTCCCCTACAATGAGCAGTTCTTC	CASSFRRVPYNEQFF
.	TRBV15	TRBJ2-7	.	TGTGCCACCAGCAGAGACCTATCGTTCGAGCAGTACTTC	CATSRDLSFEQYF
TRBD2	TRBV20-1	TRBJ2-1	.	TGCAGTGCAGCCGGGACTACACTTGAGCAGTTCTTC	CSAAGTTLEQFF
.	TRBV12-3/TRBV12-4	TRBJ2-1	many	TGTGCCAGCAGTTCTAGGACAAAAGAGGGCAATGAGCAGTTCTTC	CASSSRTKEGNEQFF
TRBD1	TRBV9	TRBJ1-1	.	TGTGCCAGCAGCCGAGCGGACAGGGGGCAAGCTTTCTTT	CASSRADRGQAFF
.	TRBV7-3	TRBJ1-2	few	TGTGCCAGCAGCCTTCAGGCGGCTAATGGCTACACCTTC	CASSLQAANGYTF
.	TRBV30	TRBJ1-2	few	TGTGCCTGGAGTAGCGGTATCAGGGGAGGCTACACCTTC	CAWSSGIRGGYTF
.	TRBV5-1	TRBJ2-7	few	TGCGCCAGCAGCTTGATCCCAGGGGCGGCCTACGAGCAGTACTTC	CASSLIPGAAYEQYF
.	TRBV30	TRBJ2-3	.	TGTGCCTGGAAAGACGTCACAGATACGCAGTATTTT	CAWKDVTDTQYF
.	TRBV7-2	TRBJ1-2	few	TGTGCCAGCAGCTCTGGCGGAGGCCTGACGGACTATGGCTACACCTTC	CASSSGGGLTDYGYTF
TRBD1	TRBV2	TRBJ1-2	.	TGTGCCAGCAAAGGACAGGGTCTTAACTATGGCTACACCTTC	CASKGQGLNYGYTF
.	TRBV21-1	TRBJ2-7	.	TGTGCCAGCAGCAAAGTGGGACAGGTCTACGAGCAGTACTTC	CASSKVGQVYEQYF
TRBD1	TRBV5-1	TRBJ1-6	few	TGCGCCAGCAGGAAGACAGGGGGCAATAATTCACCCCTCCACTTT	CASRKTGGNNSPLHF
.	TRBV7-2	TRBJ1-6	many	TGTGCCAGCAGCCAAAGACAGAGCTCCTATAATTCACCCCTCCACTTT	CASSQRQSSYNSPLHF
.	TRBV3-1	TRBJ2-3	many	TGTGCCAGCAGCCAAGAAGGAGCCTCGCCCACAGATACGCAGTATTTT	CASSQEGASPTDTQYF
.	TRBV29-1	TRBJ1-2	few	TGCAGCGTTGAGGGCTACACCTTC	CSVEGYTF
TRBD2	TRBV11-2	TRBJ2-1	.	TGTGCCAGCAGCTTAGTTGCGGGAGCCTCTTCCTTTTACAATGAGCAGTTCTTC	CASSLVAGASSFYNEQFF
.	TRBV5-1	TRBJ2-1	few	TGCGCCAGCAGCTTGAGACTAGTACCCAACAATGAGCAGTTCTTC	CASSLRLVPNNEQFF
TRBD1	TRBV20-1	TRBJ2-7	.	TGCAGTGCTAGAGGGCAGGGGGTACCGACCTACGAGCAGTACTTC	CSARGQGVPTYEQYF